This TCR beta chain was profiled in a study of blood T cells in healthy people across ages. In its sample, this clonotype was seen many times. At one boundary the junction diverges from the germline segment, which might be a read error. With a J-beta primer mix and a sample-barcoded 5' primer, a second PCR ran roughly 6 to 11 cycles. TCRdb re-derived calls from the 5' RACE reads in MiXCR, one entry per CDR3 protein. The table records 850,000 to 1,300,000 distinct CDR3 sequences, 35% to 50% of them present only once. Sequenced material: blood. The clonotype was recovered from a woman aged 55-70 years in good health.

CDR3 bases: TGCGCCAGCAGCTTACAGGGCACTAATGAAAAACTGTTTTTT. This codes for CASSLQGTNEKLFF. The rearrangement uses TRBV27 and TRBJ1-4, with a tentative D call TRBD1 (6 bases). This CDR3 has 14 amino acids. The V gene's germline CDR1 is MNHEY and CDR2 SMNVEV (reference sequence). Filled out from reference TRBV27 and TRBJ1-4, the complete variable domain reads EAQVTQNPRYLITVTGKKLTVTCSQNMNHEYMSWYRQDPGLGLRQIYYSMNVEVTDKGDVPEGYKVSRKEKRNFPLILESPSPNQTSLYFCASSLQGTNEKLFFGSGTQLSVL.